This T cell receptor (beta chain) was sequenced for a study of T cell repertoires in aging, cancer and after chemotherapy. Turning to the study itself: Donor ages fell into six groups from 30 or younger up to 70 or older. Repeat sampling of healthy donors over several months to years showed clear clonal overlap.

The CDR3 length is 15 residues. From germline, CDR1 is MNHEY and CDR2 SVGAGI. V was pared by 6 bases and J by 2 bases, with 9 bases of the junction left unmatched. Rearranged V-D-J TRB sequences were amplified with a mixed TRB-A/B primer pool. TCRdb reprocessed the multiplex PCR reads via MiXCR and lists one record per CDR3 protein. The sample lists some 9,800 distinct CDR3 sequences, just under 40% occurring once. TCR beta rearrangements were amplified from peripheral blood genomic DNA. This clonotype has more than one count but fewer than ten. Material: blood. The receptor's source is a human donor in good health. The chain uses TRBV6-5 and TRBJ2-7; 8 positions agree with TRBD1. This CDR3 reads CASRGADRAPYEQYF. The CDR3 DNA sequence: TGTGCCAGCAGAGGGGCGGACAGGGCCCCCTACGAGCAGTACTTC.